What follows are 26 T cell receptor beta chains derived from one specimen sequenced in a study of blood T cell repertoires in COVID-19. Clones were read by immunoSEQ multiplex PCR, and TCRdb kept only the in-frame ones, dropping some. The table shows approximately 31,000 clones, with approximately 93% occurring only once. The sample was peripheral blood. These receptors all stem from a man aged 55 to 69 with acute or convalescent COVID-19.

The chain couples TRBV4-3 to TRBJ2-2; D unresolved. V gave up 1 base and J gave up 6 bases, with 15 bases separating them. The CDR3 has 16 amino acids. Per the germline V gene, CDR1 is LGHNA and CDR2 is YSLEER. DNA for the CDR3: TGCGCCAGCAGCCAAGCCCCTACCACCGGTTCCGGGGAGCTGTTTTTT. Its translation is CASSQAPTTGSGELFF.

This chain's CDR3 is CASSYSPQNYGYTF. The DNA for the CDR3 is TGTGCCAGCAGTTACTCTCCACAGAACTATGGCTACACCTTC. This chain uses TRBV6-6 with TRBJ1-2; unclear D gene. Deletions cut 0 bases from V and 2 bases from J, with 7 bases between. The CDR3 loop spans 14 amino acids. Germline V gene lookup returns CDR1 MNHNY and CDR2 SVGAGI (reference sequence).

The chain uses TRBV27 and TRBJ2-7; 8 bases are shared with TRBD2. Trimming cost V 4 bases and J 3 bases; bases outside gene matches: 8. Germline CDR1 reads MNHEY; CDR2 reads SMNVEV (reference sequence). This CDR3 is 15 amino acids long. The CDR3 reads CASSWSGSSGYEQYF. Written as DNA, the CDR3 is TGTGCCAGCAGTTGGAGCGGGAGCTCGGGCTACGAGCAGTACTTC.

The gene calls are TRBV6-5 and TRBJ1-2, with D tentatively TRBD1 (5 bases). Germline-derived CDR1 and CDR2 are MNHEY and SVGAGI. The CDR3 is 12 residues long. Trimming took off 10 bases at V and 4 bases at J, with 13 bases between the two ends. CDR3 coding DNA: TGTGCCACCTCCGGCGGGACCTATGGCTACACCTTC. It codes for CATSGGTYGYTF.

Here the CDR3 reads CASSLNGQPNTGELFF. CDR3 sequence (DNA): TGTGCCAGCAGCTTAAATGGGCAGCCGAACACCGGGGAGCTGTTTTTT. This chain connects TRBV7-8 to TRBJ2-2; no reliable D call. V lost 2 bases and J 0 bases, leaving 10 bases between the germline ends. The germline gives CDR1 SGHVS, CDR2 FQNEAQ. The CDR3 spans 16 residues.

Worth noting for this clone: Mismatch with germline at one junction end may stem from a read error. The chain has TRBV15 and TRBJ2-7; no clear D gene. The germline V gene has CDR1 LNHNV and CDR2 YYDKDF (reference sequence). The CDR3 contains 13 residues. The CDR3 bases are TGTGCCACCTCGTTGTTCAGGAAAGAAACTCGAGACTTC. It encodes CATSLFRKETRDF. Filled out from reference TRBV15 and TRBJ2-7, the complete variable domain reads DAMVIQNPRYQVTQFGKPVTLSCSQTLNHNVMYWYQQKSSQAPKLLFHYYDKDFNNEADTPDNFQSRRPNTSFCFLDIRSPGLGDTAMYLCATSLFRKETRDFGPGTRLTVT.

This rearrangement joins TRBV19 to TRBJ1-1, with TRBD1 identical over 7 bases. The trim removed 7 bases at V and 1 base at J, leaving 6 bases unmatched. The CDR3 loop spans 14 amino acids. CDR1 and CDR2 (germline): LNHDA, SQIVND (reference sequence). CDR3 nucleotides: TGTGCCAGTAAAGGGGACAGATGGAACACTGAAGCTTTCTTT. This codes for CASKGDRWNTEAFF.

This clone was recorded only once. The chain combines TRBV28 with TRBJ2-5, with 7 bases matching TRBD2. The CDR3 covers 14 residues. V was pared by 3 bases and J by 5 bases, with 6 bases of the junction left unmatched. The germline gives CDR1 MDHEN, CDR2 SYDVKM. CDR3 sequence (DNA): TGTGCCAGCAGTTTCCGTCGGGGGGTGGAGACCCAGTACTTC. Residues: CASSFRRGVETQYF.

The genes are TRBV27 and TRBJ2-3, with 9 bases identical to TRBD2. The CDR3 contains 14 residues. CDR1 and CDR2 from the germline V gene are MNHEY and SMNVEV (reference sequence). With 5 bases clipped from V and 4 bases from J, the junction kept 4 bases outside the gene matches. This CDR3 is CASSIAGVPDTQYF. Here the CDR3 DNA reads TGTGCCAGCAGTATAGCGGGAGTGCCAGATACGCAGTATTTT.

The rearrangement uses TRBV7-8 and TRBJ2-1, with D tentatively TRBD2 (5 bases). This CDR3 contains 16 residues. In germline, CDR1 is SGHVS, CDR2 FQNEAQ. V gave up 1 base and J gave up 8 bases, with 18 bases separating them. The CDR3 loop is CASSLGTRASRHEQFF. The CDR3 DNA is TGTGCCAGCAGCTTAGGAACGAGGGCTAGCAGGCATGAGCAGTTCTTC.

V and J are TRBV9 and TRBJ1-1, with D unclear. Germline CDR1 is SGDLS and CDR2 is YYNGEE. This CDR3 comprises 14 residues. Trimming removed 4 bases at V and 1 base at J, with 11 bases between. The CDR3 DNA reads as TGTGCCAGCAGCTTTGGCGCAGGGAACACTGAAGCTTTCTTT. As protein: CASSFGAGNTEAFF.

The V gene is TRBV6-1, the J gene TRBJ2-5; 7 bases align to TRBD1. Losses at the gene ends were 1 base for V and 4 bases for J; bases not matched to a gene: 6. Germline CDR1 and CDR2: MNHNS and SASEGT. CDR3 length: 15 amino acids. The CDR3: CASSEDDRASETQYF. DNA of the CDR3: TGTGCCAGCAGTGAAGATGACAGGGCATCAGAGACCCAGTACTTC.

The chain joins TRBV29-1 to TRBJ2-7; TRBD1 aligns across 8 bases. Per the germline V gene, CDR1 is SQVTM and CDR2 is ANQGSEA. The V and J ends lost 0 bases and 4 bases, in that order; junction bases with no gene match: 8. This CDR3 has 15 residues. Here the CDR3 reads CSVEDPRQGWYEQYF. The CDR3 coding sequence is TGCAGCGTTGAAGATCCGAGACAGGGGTGGTACGAGCAGTACTTC.

The chain couples TRBV10-2 to TRBJ2-1; 7 positions match TRBD1. Germline V gives CDR1 WSHSY, CDR2 SAAADI. This CDR3 contains 15 residues. The J segment lost 8 bases and the V segment lost 0 bases, leaving 7 bases of the junction unmatched. The CDR3 nucleotides are TGCGCCAGCAGTGAGTCGAGTAGGGGGCCGGATGAGCAGTTCTTC. Its translation: CASSESSRGPDEQFF.

The table lists this clone with a count of one. The V and J genes are TRBV23-1 and TRBJ2-5; the match to TRBD1 covers 8 bases. TRBV23-1 is filed as an ORF, its function uncertain. This CDR3 region has 18 residues. J lost 2 bases, V lost 2 bases, and 13 bases had no gene match. The CDR3 DNA reads TGCGCCAGCAGTCAACCCCCTCATCTGGACAGGGAGCAAGAGACCCAGTACTTC. Translating it yields CASSQPPHLDREQETQYF.

The chain employs TRBV29-1 and TRBJ1-1; D is unclear. This CDR3 is 14 amino acids long. Germline V gene data show CDR1 as SQVTM and CDR2 as ANQGSEA. Trimming stripped 3 bases from V and 1 base from J, with 12 bases between. In DNA form, the CDR3 reads TGCAGCGTTGAGTCAGGCGAGACGAACACTGAAGCTTTCTTT. Its protein is CSVESGETNTEAFF.

This CDR3 reads CASSPRARADTEAFF. The DNA of the CDR3 is TGTGCCAGCTCACCACGGGCCAGAGCGGACACTGAAGCTTTCTTT. The chain joins TRBV18 to TRBJ1-1; D uncertain. V shed 1 base and J shed 3 bases, with 12 bases lying between them. Germline V gene sequence: CDR1 KGHSH, CDR2 LQKENI. The CDR3 has 15 residues.

This clone is termed medium-sized. The genes are TRBV5-8 and TRBJ2-2; D gene unclear. V lost 4 bases and J 1 base, leaving 5 bases between the germline ends. CDR3 size: 13 residues. Germline V gene data show CDR1 as SGHTS and CDR2 as YDEGEE. CDR3 nucleotides: TGTGCCAGCAGCATCCTGAACACCGGGGAGCTGTTTTTT. This sequence encodes CASSILNTGELFF. Full variable domain (remainder filled in from reference TRBV5-8 and TRBJ2-2): EAGVTQSPTHLIKTRGQQATLRCSPISGHTSVYWYQQALGLGLQFLLWYDEGEERNRGNFPPRFSGRQFPNYSSELNVNALELEDSALYLCASSILNTGELFFGEGSRLTVL.

This clone turned up a few times. The chain employs TRBV6-6 and TRBJ2-7; the D gene is possibly TRBD2 (6 bases). The germline V gene encodes CDR1 MNHNY and CDR2 SVGAGI (reference sequence). Deletions cut 2 bases from V and 0 bases from J, with 11 bases between. The CDR3 loop spans 15 amino acids. CDR3 in DNA: TGTGCCAGCAGTTACAGAAGCGGGCCCTCCTACGAGCAGTACTTC. Protein sequence: CASSYRSGPSYEQYF.

The chain has TRBV6-2 or TRBV6-3 and TRBJ2-7; 11 bases match TRBD2. CDR3 length: 18 residues. Germline-derived CDR1 and CDR2 are MNHEY and SVGEGT. J was trimmed by 3 bases and V by 5 bases; bases with no gene match: 15. The CDR3 is CASSPTSIAGGLNYEQYF. The CDR3 bases are TGTGCCAGCAGTCCGACGAGCATAGCGGGAGGGTTAAACTACGAGCAGTACTTC.

The chain joins TRBV6-2 or TRBV6-3 to TRBJ2-3, with 9 positions matching TRBD2. The CDR3 loop spans 19 amino acids. V lost 4 bases, J lost 2 bases, and 16 bases stayed unmatched. Germline V CDR1 and CDR2: MNHEY, SVGEGT. In DNA, the CDR3 is TGTGCCAGCAGTTTCCGACTAGCGGCAACCGGGCCCGCCACAGATACGCAGTATTTT. Encoded protein: CASSFRLAATGPATDTQYF.

This chain links TRBV19 with TRBJ1-4; TRBD1 is a possible D gene (5 bases). V was cut by 7 bases and J by 4 bases, with 13 bases left in between. The CDR3 contains 14 residues. CDR1 is LNHDA and CDR2 is SQIVND in the germline V gene (reference sequence). The CDR3 protein is CASIAARDNEKLFF. The CDR3 DNA reads TGTGCCAGTATCGCGGCCAGGGATAATGAAAAACTGTTTTTT.

This sequence joins TRBV5-1 and TRBJ2-5; TRBD2 agrees at 10 bases. CDR3 length equals 17 residues. The junction had 12 bases not matched to a gene; V was cut back by 0 bases and J by 7 bases. Germline V gene sequence: CDR1 SGHRS, CDR2 YFSETQ. The CDR3 is CASSLGLAGVSSGTQYF. CDR3 coding DNA: TGCGCCAGCAGCTTGGGGCTAGCGGGAGTATCTTCAGGGACCCAGTACTTC.

The chain joins TRBV7-9 to TRBJ1-1; 9 nucleotides agree with TRBD1. This CDR3 spans 14 amino acids. From germline, CDR1 is SEHNR and CDR2 FQNEAQ (reference sequence). The ends lost 4 bases at V and 5 bases at J; junction bases unmatched: 5. CDR3 loop: CASSSTGGGTEAFF. CDR3 nucleotide sequence: TGTGCCAGCAGCTCAACAGGGGGCGGGACTGAAGCTTTCTTT.

The chain has TRBV10-3 and TRBJ2-1, with 11 bases identical to TRBD2. In germline, CDR1 is ENHRY, CDR2 SYGVKD. This CDR3 is 15 amino acids long. V was clipped by 0 bases and J by 12 bases; unmatched bases: 7. DNA of the CDR3: TGTGCCATCAGTGAGTCGACTAGCGGGAACGCTGCGCAGTTCTTC. Translating it yields CAISESTSGNAAQFF.

The chain combines TRBV5-1 with TRBJ1-5; 7 bases align to TRBD1. The CDR3 consists of 13 residues. With 0 bases clipped from V and 9 bases from J, the junction kept 3 bases outside the gene matches. CDR1 and CDR2 (germline): SGHRS, YFSETQ. The DNA for the CDR3 is TGCGCCAGCAGCTTGGAAGGGGGCGGGCCCCAGCATTTT. As protein: CASSLEGGGPQHF.